This is a list of T cell receptor beta chains from one sample in a study of T cell responses to AZD1222 COVID-19 vaccine. Libraries were prepared by immunoSEQ multiplex PCR; TCRdb keeps only in-frame clonotypes and omits some of them. The sample lists about 140,000 clones; 90% to 95% were seen once. This sample comprised peripheral blood, obtained on day 0 of AZD1222 vaccination. Receptor source: an adult in good health. Both conserved end residues are part of each CDR3. D genes are given only for firm matches. Rows give clone size only sometimes, using once, few, many, or a class for an expanded clone.

CDR3aa | CDR3nt | v_gene | abundance | j_gene | d_gene
CATSDVSIGGYNEQFF | TGTGCCACCAGTGATGTCTCGATAGGGGGCTACAATGAGCAGTTCTTC | TRBV24-1 | . | TRBJ2-1 | .
CSVEKANTEAFF | TGCAGCGTTGAAAAAGCGAACACTGAAGCTTTCTTT | TRBV29-1 | . | TRBJ1-1 | .
CASSTGRSVNEKLFF | TGCGCCAGCAGCACGGGACGGTCAGTTAATGAAAAACTGTTTTTT | TRBV5-1 | . | TRBJ1-4 | .
CASTWTGAVANEKLFF | TGTGCCAGTACGTGGACAGGGGCAGTGGCTAATGAAAAACTGTTTTTT | TRBV19 | . | TRBJ1-4 | TRBD1
CASRAYRGSGYGYTF | TGTGCCAGTAGAGCCTACAGGGGAAGTGGCTATGGCTACACCTTC | TRBV19 | . | TRBJ1-2 | TRBD1
CASSGGQLINQPQHF | TGTGCCAGCAGCGGGGGACAGCTTATCAATCAGCCCCAGCATTTT | TRBV9 | . | TRBJ1-5 | TRBD1
CASSLDIRGYGYTF | TGTGCCAGCAGTTTGGACATTCGGGGCTATGGCTACACCTTC | TRBV5-5 | . | TRBJ1-2 | .
CASSFAGYSNQPQHF | TGTGCCAGCAGTTTTGCGGGGTATAGCAATCAGCCCCAGCATTTT | TRBV27 | . | TRBJ1-5 | .
CASSYSSSGSYEQYF | TGTGCCAGCAGTTACTCGTCCAGCGGATCCTACGAGCAGTACTTC | TRBV6-5 | . | TRBJ2-7 | .
CASSQVPGVGTGELFF | TGTGCCAGCAGCCAAGTCCCAGGGGTTGGCACCGGGGAGCTGTTTTTT | TRBV3-1/TRBV3-2 | . | TRBJ2-2 | .
CASSIRQGEEKLFF | TGTGCCAGCAGCATAAGACAGGGGGAGGAAAAACTGTTTTTT | TRBV13 | . | TRBJ1-4 | TRBD1
CASSPGGLAGREEQYF | TGTGCCAGCAGCCCCGGGGGACTAGCGGGGCGCGAAGAGCAGTACTTC | TRBV11-3 | . | TRBJ2-7 | TRBD2
CASSWLAGGHDEQFF | TGCGCCAGCAGCTGGCTAGCGGGAGGGCATGATGAGCAGTTCTTC | TRBV5-1 | . | TRBJ2-1 | TRBD2
CASSQRGTDTQYF | TGTGCCAGCAGCCAGAGGGGCACAGATACGCAGTATTTT | TRBV13 | . | TRBJ2-3 | .
CASSRTGKVTTGELFF | TGTGCCAGCAGCAGGACAGGGAAGGTGACAACCGGGGAGCTGTTTTTT | TRBV7-2 | few | TRBJ2-2 | TRBD1
CASSAAGQGSNTEAFF | TGTGCCAGCAGCGCCGCGGGACAGGGCTCGAACACTGAAGCTTTCTTT | TRBV9 | . | TRBJ1-1 | TRBD1
CAEERESQYF | TGTGCCGAGGAGCGGGAGTCGCAGTATTTT | TRBV7-9 | . | TRBJ2-3 | TRBD2
CASNIKASTEAFF | TGTGCCAGCAATATCAAGGCGAGCACTGAAGCTTTCTTT | TRBV2 | . | TRBJ1-1 | .
CASSTLVSAYYSYEQYF | TGTGCCAGCAGCACCCTCGTATCGGCGTACTACTCCTACGAGCAGTACTTC | TRBV7-9 | . | TRBJ2-7 | .
CASSQDITSYGYTF | TGTGCCAGCAGCCAAGACATCACTTCCTATGGCTACACCTTC | TRBV4-2 | . | TRBJ1-2 | .
CASSAAGGPADTQYF | TGTGCCAGCAGCGCGGCGGGGGGGCCGGCAGATACGCAGTATTTT | TRBV9 | . | TRBJ2-3 | TRBD2
CASSPGTSGRRTDTQYF | TGCGCCAGCAGCCCTGGGACTAGCGGGAGACGCACAGATACGCAGTATTTT | TRBV4-3 | . | TRBJ2-3 | TRBD2
CASSYQAGGPDTQYF | TGTGCCAGCAGCTACCAAGCGGGGGGGCCAGATACGCAGTATTTT | TRBV7-6 | once | TRBJ2-3 | TRBD2
CASSYAKQGGGTEAFF | TGTGCCAGCAGTTACGCAAAACAGGGAGGTGGCACTGAAGCTTTCTTT | TRBV6-5 | few | TRBJ1-1 | .
CASIQEKLTGAAYEQYF | TGTGCCAGCATACAGGAAAAGCTGACAGGAGCGGCCTACGAGCAGTACTTC | TRBV2 | . | TRBJ2-7 | .
CASSDSGTGGNEQFF | TGTGCCAGCAGTGACTCCGGGACAGGGGGCAATGAGCAGTTCTTC | TRBV6-4 | few | TRBJ2-1 | TRBD1
CASSRDTNTEAFF | TGTGCCAGCAGCCGGGACACCAACACTGAAGCTTTCTTT | TRBV3-1/TRBV3-2 | . | TRBJ1-1 | .
CASSPGVDYGYTF | TGTGCCAGCTCACCAGGGGTGGACTATGGCTACACCTTC | TRBV18 | . | TRBJ1-2 | .
CASSGQATDTQYF | TGTGCCAGCTCAGGACAGGCCACAGATACGCAGTATTTT | TRBV7-2 | . | TRBJ2-3 | TRBD1
CAWSVGRGVTEAFF | TGTGCCTGGAGTGTAGGCAGGGGGGTAACTGAAGCTTTCTTT | TRBV30 | . | TRBJ1-1 | TRBD1
CASSLGDRGYGYTF | TGCGCCAGCAGCTTGGGGGACAGGGGCTATGGCTACACCTTC | TRBV5-1 | . | TRBJ1-2 | TRBD1
CASSFTGRETQYF | TGCGCCAGCAGCTTCACAGGGAGGGAGACCCAGTACTTC | TRBV5-1 | . | TRBJ2-5 | .
CASRPYGQGRGVTNEKLFF | TGTGCCAGCAGACCGTACGGACAGGGGCGAGGGGTAACTAATGAAAAACTGTTTTTT | TRBV7-2 | . | TRBJ1-4 | TRBD1
CASSSDRGIYTF | TGCGCCAGCAGCTCGGACAGGGGGATCTACACCTTC | TRBV5-1 | . | TRBJ1-2 | TRBD1
CASSSATSGLRNEQFF | TGTGCCAGCAGCTCGGCGACTAGCGGGCTACGCAATGAGCAGTTCTTC | TRBV11-3 | . | TRBJ2-1 | TRBD2
CASSVASSYNEQFF | TGTGCCAGCAGCGTAGCCTCCTCCTACAATGAGCAGTTCTTC | TRBV9 | . | TRBJ2-1 | .
CASSLEGDGTDTQYF | TGTGCCAGCAGCTTGGAAGGGGATGGCACAGATACGCAGTATTTT | TRBV5-8 | . | TRBJ2-3 | .
CASSLAAVAGELFF | TGTGCCAGCAGCTTAGCGGCAGTCGCCGGGGAGCTGTTTTTT | TRBV7-2 | once | TRBJ2-2 | .
CASSVDLSPLHF | TGTGCCAGCAGCGTAGATCTATCACCCCTCCACTTT | TRBV9 | . | TRBJ1-6 | .
CASREGAPYSGNTIYF | TGTGCCAGCAGAGAAGGGGCGCCGTACTCTGGAAACACCATATATTTT | TRBV6-1 | . | TRBJ1-3 | .
CASSFGSSYNEQFF | TGTGCCAGCAGTTTCGGGAGCTCCTACAATGAGCAGTTCTTC | TRBV6-2/TRBV6-3 | . | TRBJ2-1 | .
CASSQELKETQYF | TGCGCCAGCAGCCAAGAACTGAAAGAGACCCAGTACTTC | TRBV4-3 | . | TRBJ2-5 | .
CASRDRVTYGYTF | TGTGCCAGCAGGGACAGGGTAACATATGGCTACACCTTC | TRBV27 | . | TRBJ1-2 | TRBD1
CASSSDSTPSTDTQYF | TGTGCCAGCAGCAGTGACAGTACCCCTAGCACAGATACGCAGTATTTT | TRBV5-8 | . | TRBJ2-3 | .
CASSRGRNNYGYTF | TGTGCCAGCAGTCGGGGACGGAATAACTATGGCTACACCTTC | TRBV6-2/TRBV6-3 | . | TRBJ1-2 | .
CASAAGTGDTAPLHF | TGTGCCAGTGCCGCCGGGACAGGGGATACAGCACCCCTCCACTTT | TRBV19 | . | TRBJ1-6 | TRBD1
CASSPRSRAGGTETQYF | TGTGCCAGCAGCCCGCGATCCAGGGCGGGGGGGACGGAGACCCAGTACTTC | TRBV9 | . | TRBJ2-5 | TRBD2
CASSISRTGGSYNSPLHF | TGTGCCAGTAGTATCTCGAGGACAGGGGGCTCCTATAATTCACCCCTCCACTTT | TRBV19 | . | TRBJ1-6 | TRBD1
CASSPVVGYNEQFF | TGTGCCAGCAGCCCGGTGGTTGGCTACAATGAGCAGTTCTTC | TRBV7-2 | . | TRBJ2-1 | .
CAISESLGVDTQYF | TGTGCCATCAGTGAGTCACTAGGAGTAGATACGCAGTATTTT | TRBV10-3 | . | TRBJ2-3 | .
CASSATGTSGRGASYNEQFF | TGTGCCAGCAGCGCAACCGGGACTAGCGGGAGGGGGGCCTCCTACAATGAGCAGTTCTTC | TRBV9 | . | TRBJ2-1 | TRBD2
CASSSPGTGFGYTF | TGTGCCAGCAGCTCTCCCGGGACAGGGTTTGGCTACACCTTC | TRBV11-2 | . | TRBJ1-2 | TRBD1
CASSPRTTLNTEAFF | TGTGCCAGCTCACCCCGGACAACATTGAACACTGAAGCTTTCTTT | TRBV18 | . | TRBJ1-1 | .